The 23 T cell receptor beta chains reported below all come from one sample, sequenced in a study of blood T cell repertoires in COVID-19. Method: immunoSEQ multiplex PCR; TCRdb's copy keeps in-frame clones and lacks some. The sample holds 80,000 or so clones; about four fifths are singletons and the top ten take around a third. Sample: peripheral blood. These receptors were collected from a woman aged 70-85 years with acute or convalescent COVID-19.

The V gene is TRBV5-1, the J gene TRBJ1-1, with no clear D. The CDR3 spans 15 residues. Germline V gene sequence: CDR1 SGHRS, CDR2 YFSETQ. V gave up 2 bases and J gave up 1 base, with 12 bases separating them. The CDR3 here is CASSFSVGTNTEAFF. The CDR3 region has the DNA TGCGCCAGCAGCTTTTCAGTGGGCACGAACACTGAAGCTTTCTTT.

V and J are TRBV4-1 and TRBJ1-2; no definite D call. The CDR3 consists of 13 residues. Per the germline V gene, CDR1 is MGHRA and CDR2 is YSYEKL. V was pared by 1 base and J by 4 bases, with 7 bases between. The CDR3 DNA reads TGCGCCAGCAGCCAAGTGGGGAGCTATGGCTACACCTTC. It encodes CASSQVGSYGYTF.

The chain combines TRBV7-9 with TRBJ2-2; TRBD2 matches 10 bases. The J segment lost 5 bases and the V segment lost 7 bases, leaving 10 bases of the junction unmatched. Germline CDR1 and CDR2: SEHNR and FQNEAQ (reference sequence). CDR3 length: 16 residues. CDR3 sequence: CASTRVGSGRTGELFF. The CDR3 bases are TGTGCCAGCACCCGGGTCGGTAGCGGGAGGACCGGGGAGCTGTTTTTT.

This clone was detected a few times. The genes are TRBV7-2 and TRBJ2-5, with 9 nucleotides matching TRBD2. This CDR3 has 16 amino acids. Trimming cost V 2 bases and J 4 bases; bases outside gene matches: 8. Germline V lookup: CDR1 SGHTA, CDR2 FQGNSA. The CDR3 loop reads CASSLFVVSGRETQYF. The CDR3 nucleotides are TGTGCCAGCAGCTTATTTGTCGTTAGCGGGAGAGAGACCCAGTACTTC.

This chain's CDR3 is CAIAGTLDTQYF. The CDR3 coding sequence is TGTGCCATCGCCGGGACTCTAGATACGCAGTATTTT. The chain carries TRBV30 and TRBJ2-3; tentative D call: TRBD2 (6 bases). CDR1 and CDR2 from the germline V gene are GTSNPN and SVGIG (reference sequence). The CDR3 runs 12 residues. Trimming shortened V by 8 bases and J by 5 bases, and 14 bases separated the two germline ends.

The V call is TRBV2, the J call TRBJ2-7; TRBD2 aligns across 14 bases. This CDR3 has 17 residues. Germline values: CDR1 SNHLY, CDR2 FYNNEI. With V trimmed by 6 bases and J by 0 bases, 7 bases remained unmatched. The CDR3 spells CASSPGLAGVGSYEQYF. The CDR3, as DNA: TGTGCCAGCAGCCCGGGACTAGCGGGAGTAGGCTCCTACGAGCAGTACTTC.

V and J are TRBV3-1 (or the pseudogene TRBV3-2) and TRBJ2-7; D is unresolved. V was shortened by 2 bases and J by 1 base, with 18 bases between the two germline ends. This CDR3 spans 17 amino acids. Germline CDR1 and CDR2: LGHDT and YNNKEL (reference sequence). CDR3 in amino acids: CASSQNAGFESSYEQYF. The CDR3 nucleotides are TGTGCCAGCAGCCAAAACGCTGGTTTTGAGTCTTCCTACGAGCAGTACTTC.

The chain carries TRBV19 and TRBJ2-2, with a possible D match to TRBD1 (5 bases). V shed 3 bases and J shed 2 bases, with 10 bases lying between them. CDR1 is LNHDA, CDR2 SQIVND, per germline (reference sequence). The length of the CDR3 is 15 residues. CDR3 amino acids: CASSMPRVNTGELFF. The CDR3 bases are TGTGCCAGTAGTATGCCCAGGGTAAACACCGGGGAGCTGTTTTTT.

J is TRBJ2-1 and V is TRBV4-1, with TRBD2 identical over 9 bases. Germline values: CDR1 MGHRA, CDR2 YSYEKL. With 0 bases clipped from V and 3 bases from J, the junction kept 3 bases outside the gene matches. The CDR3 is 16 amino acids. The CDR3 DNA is TGCGCCAGCAGCCAAGAAACTAGCGGGTACTACAATGAGCAGTTCTTC. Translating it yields CASSQETSGYYNEQFF.

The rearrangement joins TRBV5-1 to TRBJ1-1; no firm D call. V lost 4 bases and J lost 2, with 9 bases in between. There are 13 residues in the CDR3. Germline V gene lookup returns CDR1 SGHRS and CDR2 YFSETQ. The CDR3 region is CASSLGTNTEAFF. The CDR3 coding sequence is TGCGCCAGCAGCCTTGGTACTAACACTGAAGCTTTCTTT.

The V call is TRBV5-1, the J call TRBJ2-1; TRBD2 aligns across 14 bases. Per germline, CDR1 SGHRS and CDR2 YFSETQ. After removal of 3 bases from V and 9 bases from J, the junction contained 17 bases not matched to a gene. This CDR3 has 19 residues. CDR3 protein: CASSSNVAMGLAGESEQFF. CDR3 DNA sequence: TGCGCCAGCAGCTCAAATGTAGCGATGGGACTAGCGGGAGAGAGTGAGCAGTTCTTC.

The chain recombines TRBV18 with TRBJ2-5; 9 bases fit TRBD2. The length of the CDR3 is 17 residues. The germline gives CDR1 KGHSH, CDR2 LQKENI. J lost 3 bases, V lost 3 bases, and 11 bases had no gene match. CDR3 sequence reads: CASSPIPGSGSEETQYF. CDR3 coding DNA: TGTGCCAGCTCACCTATCCCGGGTAGCGGGAGTGAAGAGACCCAGTACTTC.

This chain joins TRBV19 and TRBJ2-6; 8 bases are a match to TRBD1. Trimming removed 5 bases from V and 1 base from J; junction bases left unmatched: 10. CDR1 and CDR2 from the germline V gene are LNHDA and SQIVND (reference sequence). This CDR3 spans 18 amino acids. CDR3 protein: CASSYWAGGGSGANVLTF. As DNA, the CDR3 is TGTGCCAGTAGTTATTGGGCAGGGGGCGGGTCTGGGGCCAACGTCCTGACTTTC.

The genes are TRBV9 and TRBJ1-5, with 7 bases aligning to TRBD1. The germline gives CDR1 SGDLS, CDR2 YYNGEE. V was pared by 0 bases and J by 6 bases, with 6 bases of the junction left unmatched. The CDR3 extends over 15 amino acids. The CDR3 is CASSVGVGGSQPQHF. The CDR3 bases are TGTGCCAGCAGCGTAGGAGTAGGGGGCAGTCAGCCCCAGCATTTT.

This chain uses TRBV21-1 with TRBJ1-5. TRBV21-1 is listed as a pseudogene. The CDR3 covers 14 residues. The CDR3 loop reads CASSKEGDYQPQHF. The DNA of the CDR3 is TGTGCCAGCAGCAAAGAAGGGGACTATCAGCCCCAGCATTTT.

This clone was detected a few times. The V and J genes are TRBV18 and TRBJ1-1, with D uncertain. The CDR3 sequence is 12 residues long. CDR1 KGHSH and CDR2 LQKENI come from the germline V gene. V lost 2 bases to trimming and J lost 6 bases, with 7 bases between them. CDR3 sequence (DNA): TGTGCCAGCTCACCAGGAGAGTCTGAAGCTTTCTTT. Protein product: CASSPGESEAFF.

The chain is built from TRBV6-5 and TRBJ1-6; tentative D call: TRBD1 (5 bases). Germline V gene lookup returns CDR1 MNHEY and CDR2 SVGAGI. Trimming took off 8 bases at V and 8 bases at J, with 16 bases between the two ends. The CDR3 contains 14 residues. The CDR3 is CASATRQSYSPLHF. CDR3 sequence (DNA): TGTGCCAGCGCAACGAGACAGAGTTATTCACCCCTCCACTTT.

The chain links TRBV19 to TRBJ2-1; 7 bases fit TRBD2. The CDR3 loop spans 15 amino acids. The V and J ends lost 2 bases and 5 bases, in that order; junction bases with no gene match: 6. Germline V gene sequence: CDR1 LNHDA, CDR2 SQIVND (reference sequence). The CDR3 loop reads CASSISTSVHNEQFF. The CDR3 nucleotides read TGTGCCAGTAGTATATCAACTAGCGTCCACAATGAGCAGTTCTTC.

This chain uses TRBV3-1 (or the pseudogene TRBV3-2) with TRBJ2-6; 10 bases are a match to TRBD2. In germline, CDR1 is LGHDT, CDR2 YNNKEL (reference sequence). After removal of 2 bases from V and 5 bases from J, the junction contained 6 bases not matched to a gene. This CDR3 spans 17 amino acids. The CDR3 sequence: CASSQLLAGSWANVLTF. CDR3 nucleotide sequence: TGTGCCAGCAGCCAACTACTAGCGGGATCCTGGGCCAACGTCCTGACTTTC.

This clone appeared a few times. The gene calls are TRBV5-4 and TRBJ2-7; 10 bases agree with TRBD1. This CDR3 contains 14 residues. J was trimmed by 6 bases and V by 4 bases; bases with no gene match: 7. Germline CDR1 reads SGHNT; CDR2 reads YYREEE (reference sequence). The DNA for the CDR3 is TGTGCCAGCAGCCATCCGGGACAGGGGTCCGAGCAGTACTTC. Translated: CASSHPGQGSEQYF.

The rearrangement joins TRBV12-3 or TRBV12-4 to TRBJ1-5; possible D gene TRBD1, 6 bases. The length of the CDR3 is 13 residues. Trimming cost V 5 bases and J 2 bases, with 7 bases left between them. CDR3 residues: CASSQGRNQPQHF. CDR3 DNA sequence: TGTGCCAGCAGTCAGGGGCGCAATCAGCCCCAGCATTTT.

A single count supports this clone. This CDR3 reads CASSADRGQNSPLHF. CDR3 nucleotides: TGTGCCAGCAGCGCGGACAGGGGGCAGAATTCACCCCTCCACTTT. The gene calls are TRBV7-3 and TRBJ1-6, with 11 bases matching TRBD1. Germline assignment: CDR1 SGHTA and CDR2 FQGTGA. The CDR3 is 15 residues long. V lost 5 bases, J lost 7 bases, and 4 bases stayed unmatched.

The CDR3 protein is CASSLNPGSSYNEQFF. CDR3 nucleotide sequence: TGTGCCAGCAGCCTGAATCCTGGGAGCTCCTACAATGAGCAGTTCTTC. The chain recombines TRBV11-2 with TRBJ2-1, with D perhaps matching TRBD2 (5 bases). Germline-derived CDR1 and CDR2 are SGHAT and FQNNGV. This CDR3 is built from 16 residues. V was pared by 5 bases and J by 0 bases, with 14 bases between.